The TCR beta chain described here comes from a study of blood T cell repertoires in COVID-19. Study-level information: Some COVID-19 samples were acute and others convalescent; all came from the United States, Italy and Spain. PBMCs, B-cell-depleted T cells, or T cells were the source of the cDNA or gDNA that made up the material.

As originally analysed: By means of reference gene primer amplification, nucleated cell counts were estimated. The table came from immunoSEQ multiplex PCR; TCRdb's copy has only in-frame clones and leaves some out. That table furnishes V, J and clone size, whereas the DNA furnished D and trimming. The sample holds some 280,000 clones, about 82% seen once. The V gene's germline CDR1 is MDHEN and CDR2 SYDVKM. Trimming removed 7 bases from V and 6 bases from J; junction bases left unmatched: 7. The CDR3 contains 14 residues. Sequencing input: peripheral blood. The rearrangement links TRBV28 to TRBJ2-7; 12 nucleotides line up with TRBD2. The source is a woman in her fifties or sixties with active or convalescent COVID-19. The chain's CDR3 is CASTRLAGVSEQYF. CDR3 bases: TGTGCCAGCACCAGACTAGCGGGAGTTAGCGAGCAGTACTTC.